Given below is one T cell receptor beta chain in context. Its target is unknown. The same CDR3 is also encoded by other DNA sequences in this sample. This entry comes from a study of shared clonotypes between healthy human individuals. The assay was immunoSEQ multiplex PCR, and TCRdb's table has in-frame clones only and misses some. This sample carries approximately 2.3 million clones, about 92% of them seen once, and the ten largest clones take around 0.4%. Study-level results: About 5% was the fraction of naive CD4 clonotypes found shared across several donors. Larger richness was generally estimated for naive than memory subsets.

The CDR3 runs to 14 residues. The ends were cut back, 0 bases at V and 2 bases at J, with 7 bases in the middle. Germline CDR1 and CDR2: GTSNPN and SVGIG (reference sequence). Splitting of CD4+ cells produced CD45RA+ naive and CD45RA-negative memory subsets. The sample was naive CD4+ T cells from PBMCs. Subset defined: CD45RA+ positively selected. The clonotype comes from a young man in good health. Some clones in this sample may be carry-over from other donors' samples. The chain links TRBV30 to TRBJ1-4; D gene unclear. The CDR3 sequence is CAWSVWSTNEKLFF. In DNA, the CDR3 is TGTGCCTGGAGTGTATGGAGCACTAATGAAAAACTGTTTTTT.